A selection of T cell receptor beta chains follows, all from one sample in a study of blood T cell repertoires in COVID-19. Only in-frame clones appear in the TCRdb table, and some are missing; sequencing was by immunoSEQ multiplex PCR. Of over 200,000 clones listed, approximately 86% were seen once; the top ten hold around 10%. Sequencing input: peripheral blood. All receptors derive from a man in his forties who had recovered from COVID-19. Both conserved end residues are part of each CDR3. D genes are given only for firm matches. A clone size is listed for some rows: how often the clone was seen (once, few, many), or a class if it is expanded.

J | size | V | D | DNA | CDR3
TRBJ2-2 | NA | TRBV10-3 | TRBD2 | TGTGCCTCTGGACTAGCGGGGGGATTCGGGGAGCTGTTTTTT | CASGLAGGFGELFF
TRBJ1-2 | NA | TRBV14 | TRBD1 | TGTGCCAGCAGCCCCGCTCCTCGGACAGGGATCTATGGCTACACCTTC | CASSPAPRTGIYGYTF
TRBJ2-1 | NA | TRBV9 | TRBD2 | TGTGCCAGCAGCGCGGGACTAGCGGGAGCTAATGAGCAGTTCTTC | CASSAGLAGANEQFF
TRBJ2-2 | NA | TRBV9 | TRBD2 | TGTGCCAGCAGCGTAGGGGGGAGGGCCACCGGGGAGCTGTTTTTT | CASSVGGRATGELFF
TRBJ1-6 | NA | TRBV4-3 | TRBD1 | TGCGCCAGCAGCCAAGTCACAGGGGGCAATTCACCCCTCCACTTT | CASSQVTGGNSPLHF
TRBJ1-6 | NA | TRBV9 | NA | TGTGCCAGCAGCGCCGTCGCCCTACGAAATTCACCCCTCCACTTT | CASSAVALRNSPLHF
TRBJ1-2 | once | TRBV2 | NA | TGTGCCAGCAGTGGCAGGGAATCCTATGGCTACACCTTC | CASSGRESYGYTF
TRBJ2-7 | NA | TRBV7-8 | TRBD2 | TGTGCCAGCAGCTTAGTCAGGAGGAATAGGCTAGCGGGAGACGAGCAGTACTTC | CASSLVRRNRLAGDEQYF
TRBJ2-1 | NA | TRBV25-1 | TRBD2 | TGTGCCAGCACCCCAAAGACTAGCGGGACCTACAATGAGCAGTTCTTC | CASTPKTSGTYNEQFF
TRBJ2-5 | NA | TRBV27 | NA | TGTGCCAGCAGTTTTGAGGGGAGGTGGAAAGAGACCCAGTACTTC | CASSFEGRWKETQYF
TRBJ2-3 | many | TRBV5-3 | NA | TGTGCCAGAAGCTTGGCGTTGCAGAACACAGATACGCAGTATTTT | CARSLALQNTDTQYF
TRBJ1-5 | once | TRBV6-2/TRBV6-3 | TRBD1 | TGTGCCAGCAGTTCACAGGGGGTCGGTCAGCCCCAGCATTTT | CASSSQGVGQPQHF
TRBJ1-1 | NA | TRBV3-1/TRBV3-2 | NA | TGTGCCAGCAGCATACGACAGAGGACTGAAGCTTTCTTT | CASSIRQRTEAFF
TRBJ2-1 | NA | TRBV5-4 | NA | TGTGCCAGCAGCTCTCCGACTGTATCCTACAATGAGCAGTTCTTC | CASSSPTVSYNEQFF
TRBJ2-5 | NA | TRBV6-6 | NA | TGTGCCAGCAGTTTCGGGGAGACCCAGTACTTC | CASSFGETQYF